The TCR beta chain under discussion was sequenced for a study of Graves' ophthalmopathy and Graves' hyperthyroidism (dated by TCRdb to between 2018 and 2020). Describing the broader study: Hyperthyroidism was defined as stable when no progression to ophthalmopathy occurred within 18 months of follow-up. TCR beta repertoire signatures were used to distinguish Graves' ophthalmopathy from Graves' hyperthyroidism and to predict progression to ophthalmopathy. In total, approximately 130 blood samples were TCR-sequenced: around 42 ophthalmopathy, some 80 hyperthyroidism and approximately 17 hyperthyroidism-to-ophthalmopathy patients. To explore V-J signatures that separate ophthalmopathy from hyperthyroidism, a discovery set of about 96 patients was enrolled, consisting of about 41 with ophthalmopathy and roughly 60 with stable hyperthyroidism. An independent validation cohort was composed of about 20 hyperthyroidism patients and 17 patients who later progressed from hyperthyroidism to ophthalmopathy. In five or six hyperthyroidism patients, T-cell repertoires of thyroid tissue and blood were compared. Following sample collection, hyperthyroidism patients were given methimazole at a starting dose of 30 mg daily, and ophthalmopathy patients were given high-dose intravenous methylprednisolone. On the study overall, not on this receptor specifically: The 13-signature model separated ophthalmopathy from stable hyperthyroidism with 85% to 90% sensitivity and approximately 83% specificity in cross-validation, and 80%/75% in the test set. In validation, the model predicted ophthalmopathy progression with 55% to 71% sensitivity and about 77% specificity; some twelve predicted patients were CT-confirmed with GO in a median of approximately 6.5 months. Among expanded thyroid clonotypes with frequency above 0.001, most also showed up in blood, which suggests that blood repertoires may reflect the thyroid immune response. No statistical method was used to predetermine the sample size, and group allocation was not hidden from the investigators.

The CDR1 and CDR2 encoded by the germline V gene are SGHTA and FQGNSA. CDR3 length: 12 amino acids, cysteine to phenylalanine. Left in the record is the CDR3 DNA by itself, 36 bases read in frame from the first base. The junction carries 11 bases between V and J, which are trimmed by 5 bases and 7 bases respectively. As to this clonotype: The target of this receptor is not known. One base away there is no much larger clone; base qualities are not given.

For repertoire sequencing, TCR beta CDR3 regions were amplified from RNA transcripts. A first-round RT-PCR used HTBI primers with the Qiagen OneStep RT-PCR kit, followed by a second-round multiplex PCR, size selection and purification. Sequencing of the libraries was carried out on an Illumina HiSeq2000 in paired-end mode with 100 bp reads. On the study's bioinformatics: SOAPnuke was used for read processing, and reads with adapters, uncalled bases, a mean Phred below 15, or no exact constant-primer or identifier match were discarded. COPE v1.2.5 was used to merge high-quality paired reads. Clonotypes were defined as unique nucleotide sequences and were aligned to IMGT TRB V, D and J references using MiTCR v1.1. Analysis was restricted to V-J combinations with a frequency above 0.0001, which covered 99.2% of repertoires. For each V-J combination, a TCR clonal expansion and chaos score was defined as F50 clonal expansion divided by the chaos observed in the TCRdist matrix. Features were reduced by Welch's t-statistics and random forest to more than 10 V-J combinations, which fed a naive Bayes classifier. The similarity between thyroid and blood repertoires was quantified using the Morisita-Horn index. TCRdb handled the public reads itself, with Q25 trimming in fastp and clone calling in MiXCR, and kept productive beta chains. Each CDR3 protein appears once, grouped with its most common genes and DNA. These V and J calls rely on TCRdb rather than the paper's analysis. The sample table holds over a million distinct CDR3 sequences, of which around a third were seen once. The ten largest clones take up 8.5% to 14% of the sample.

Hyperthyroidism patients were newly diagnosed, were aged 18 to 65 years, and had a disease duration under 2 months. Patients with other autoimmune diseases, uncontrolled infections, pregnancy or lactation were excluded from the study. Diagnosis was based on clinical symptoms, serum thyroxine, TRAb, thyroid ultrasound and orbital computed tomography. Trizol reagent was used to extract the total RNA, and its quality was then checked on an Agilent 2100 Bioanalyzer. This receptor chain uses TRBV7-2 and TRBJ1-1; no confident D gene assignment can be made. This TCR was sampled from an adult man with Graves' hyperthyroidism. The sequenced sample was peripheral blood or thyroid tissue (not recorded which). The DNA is TGTGCCAGCAGCGGGTGGGCGGTTGAAGCTTTCTTT. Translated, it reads CASSGWAVEAFF.